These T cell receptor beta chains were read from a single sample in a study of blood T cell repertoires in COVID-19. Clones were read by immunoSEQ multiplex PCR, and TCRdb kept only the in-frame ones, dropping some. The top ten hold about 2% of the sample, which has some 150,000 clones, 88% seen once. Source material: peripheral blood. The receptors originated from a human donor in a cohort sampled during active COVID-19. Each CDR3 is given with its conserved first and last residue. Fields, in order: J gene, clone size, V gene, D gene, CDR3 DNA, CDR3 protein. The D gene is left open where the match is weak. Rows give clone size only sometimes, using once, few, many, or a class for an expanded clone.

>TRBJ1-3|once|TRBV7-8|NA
TGTGCCAGCAGCTTACTGTCAGTTTCGTCTGGAAACACCATATATTTT
CASSLLSVSSGNTIYF
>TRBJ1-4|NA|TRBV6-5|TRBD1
TGTGCCAGCAGTAGGGACAGGGCGTTTGAAAAACTGTTTTTT
CASSRDRAFEKLFF
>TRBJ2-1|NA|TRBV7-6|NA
TGTGCCAGCAGCCAAGCCATTAACCTGGACTTGAGCTCCTACAATGAGCAGTTCTTC
CASSQAINLDLSSYNEQFF
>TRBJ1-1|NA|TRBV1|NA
TGCACCAGCAGCCAAGAGGCGACAGGGTTGAACACTGAAGCTTTCTTT
CTSSQEATGLNTEAFF
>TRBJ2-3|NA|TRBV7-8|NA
TGTGCCAGCAGCATAGAGACAGCGGGTATTGATACGCAGTATTTT
CASSIETAGIDTQYF
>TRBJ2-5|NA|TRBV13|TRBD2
TGTGCCAGCAGCTCGGGACTAGCGGGGAGAACCCAGTACTTC
CASSSGLAGRTQYF
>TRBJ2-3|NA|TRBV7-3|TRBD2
TGTGCCAGCAGCTCTGGACTAGCGGGCACAGATACGCAGTATTTT
CASSSGLAGTDTQYF
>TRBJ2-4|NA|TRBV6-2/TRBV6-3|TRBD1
TGTGCCAGCAGTTACTCGACAGGGCGACGCATTCAGTACTTC
CASSYSTGRRIQYF
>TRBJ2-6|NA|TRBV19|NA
TGTGCCAGTACCAGGAGCAAGGACAGAGCTGGGGCCAACGTCCTGACTTTC
CASTRSKDRAGANVLTF
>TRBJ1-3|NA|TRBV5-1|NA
TGCGCCAGCAGTCCAGGCAGCTCTGGAAACACCATATATTTT
CASSPGSSGNTIYF
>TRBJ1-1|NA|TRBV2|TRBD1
TGTGCCAGCAGACTTGACAGGGGGGCTGAAGCTTTCTTT
CASRLDRGAEAFF
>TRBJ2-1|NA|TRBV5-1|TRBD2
TGCGCCAGCAGTCGACTAGCGACTATCTCGGAGCAGTTCTTC
CASSRLATISEQFF
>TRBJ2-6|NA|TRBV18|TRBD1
TGTGCCAGCTCACCTAGGACAGGGACCTCTGGGGCCAACGTCCTGACTTTC
CASSPRTGTSGANVLTF
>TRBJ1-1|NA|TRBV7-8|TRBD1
TGTGCCAGCAGCTTAAGGACAGGGAAGAACACTGAAGCTTTCTTT
CASSLRTGKNTEAFF
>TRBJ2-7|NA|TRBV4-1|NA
TGCGCCAGCAGCCAAGATCCCACAGGGACGAGGGACGAGCAGTACTTC
CASSQDPTGTRDEQYF